This entry lists 18 T cell receptor beta chains sequenced from one sample in a study of blood T cells in healthy people across ages. The authors ran a second PCR of about 7 to 12 cycles using a sample-barcoded 5' primer and a J-beta primer mix. TCRdb re-called the 5' RACE reads through MiXCR, storing one row per CDR3 protein. The data hold fewer than 750,000 distinct CDR3 sequences, with 40% to 65% observed a single time. The specimen sequenced was blood. These receptors originate from a woman aged 80 or older in good health.

The gene calls are TRBV7-2 and TRBJ2-4; D is perhaps TRBD1 (6 bases). With the DNA end fitting TRBJ2-7 better, the J assignment may be wrong. This CDR3 is built from 14 residues. CDR1 is SGHTA and CDR2 is FQGNSA in the germline V gene. For the CDR3, the DNA is TGTGCCAGCAGCCGACAGGTGGGCCCTTACGAGCAGTACTTC. It yields the protein CASSRQVGPYEQYF.

The V gene is TRBV4-2, the J gene TRBJ1-4; D remains ambiguous. Per germline, CDR1 LGHNA and CDR2 YNFKEQ. V lost 0 bases and J 0 bases, leaving 20 bases between the germline ends. The CDR3 is made up of 20 amino acids. The CDR3 DNA reads TGTGCCAGCAGCCAAGATACTGGGCTGGCCAAAACTGCAACTAATGAAAAACTGTTTTTT. Protein product: CASSQDTGLAKTATNEKLFF.

V usage is TRBV2 and J usage is TRBJ1-6, with D unclear. Germline V gene data show CDR1 as SNHLY and CDR2 as FYNNEI. The length of the CDR3 is 15 residues. V dropped 0 bases and J dropped 7 bases, with 10 bases sitting between them. CDR3 sequence: CASSEAIGPNSPLHF. The CDR3 DNA follows: TGTGCCAGCAGTGAAGCAATAGGGCCCAATTCACCCCTCCACTTT.

As to this clonotype: One end of the junction does not line up with germline, which may come from a read error. The chain is built from TRBV12-3 or TRBV12-4 and TRBJ2-5, with D possibly being TRBD2 (5 bases). This CDR3 region has 14 residues. CDR3 sequence: CASSRRGRGETQYF. The CDR3 DNA reads TGCGCCAGCAGTCGTAGAGGGAGAGGAGAGACCCAGTACTTC.

This clonotype was observed many times. The chain carries TRBV4-1 and TRBJ2-3; the D gene is possibly TRBD1 (6 bases). Trimming left V 4 bases short and J 6 bases short, with 20 bases between. From germline, CDR1 is MGHRA and CDR2 YSYEKL. CDR3 length equals 16 residues. CDR3 sequence: CASSPIIRVRGDTQYF. The CDR3 nucleotides read TGCGCCAGCAGCCCCATCATCCGGGTTAGGGGGGATACGCAGTATTTT.

Only a few counts were recorded for this clonotype. The chain employs TRBV27 and TRBJ1-1; 7 bases are a match to TRBD1. Trimming cost V 8 bases and J 0 bases; bases outside gene matches: 9. Looked up from germline, CDR1 is MNHEY and CDR2 is SMNVEV (reference sequence). This CDR3 is built from 15 residues. The CDR3 is CASRYRQGMNTEAFF. CDR3 DNA: TGTGCCAGCCGCTATCGACAGGGAATGAACACTGAAGCTTTCTTT.

This chain links TRBV5-1 with TRBJ2-5, with unresolved D. This CDR3 contains 11 residues. V was clipped by 2 bases and J by 9 bases, with 8 bases between them. The germline V gene has CDR1 SGHRS and CDR2 YFSETQ. The CDR3 loop is CASSFAGAQYF. In DNA, the CDR3 is TGCGCCAGCAGCTTCGCCGGTGCCCAGTACTTC.

This clonotype was observed at least ten times. The V gene is TRBV6-6, the J gene TRBJ2-2; D perhaps matches TRBD1 (6 bases). V lost 6 bases to trimming and J lost 2 bases, with 13 bases between them. Germline values: CDR1 MNHNY, CDR2 SVGAGI (reference sequence). CDR3 length equals 15 residues. CDR3: CASRPTGFNTGELFF. Here the CDR3 DNA reads TGTGCCAGCAGACCCACAGGGTTTAACACCGGGGAGCTGTTTTTT.

Comment on this clonotype: Since a much larger clone is just one base distant, this may be a read error. This rearrangement joins TRBV5-1 to TRBJ2-3, with D uncertain. The CDR3 has 13 amino acids. The germline V gene encodes CDR1 SGHRS and CDR2 YFSETQ. The CDR3: CANSPRDFGTQYF. The DNA of the CDR3 is TGCGCCAACAGCCCTAGAGACTTCGGTACGCAGTATTTT. Filled out from reference TRBV5-1 and TRBJ2-3, the complete variable domain reads KAGVTQTPRYLIKTRGQQVTLSCSPISGHRSVSWYQQTPGQGLQFLFEYFSETQRNKGNFPGRFSGRQFSNSRSEMNVSTLELGDSALYLCANSPRDFGTQYFGPGTRLTVL.

This clonotype was picked up many times. The V call is TRBV7-2, the J call TRBJ2-1; D remains ambiguous. Per the germline V gene, CDR1 is SGHTA and CDR2 is FQGNSA. The CDR3 is made up of 14 amino acids. Trimming took 2 bases from V and 7 from J, leaving 12 bases between them. The CDR3 DNA is TGTGCCAGCAGCTTATTTGGTTTAGGGAATGAGCAGTTCTTC. Its translation is CASSLFGLGNEQFF.

This chain uses TRBV7-2 with TRBJ2-5, with 7 bases identical to TRBD2. V lost 2 bases to trimming and J lost 2 bases; unmatched junction nucleotides: 14. In germline, CDR1 is SGHTA, CDR2 FQGNSA. The CDR3 loop spans 18 amino acids. The CDR3 protein is CASSLFPPAGAPQETQYF. The CDR3 coding sequence is TGTGCCAGCAGCTTATTTCCTCCGGCGGGAGCCCCACAAGAGACCCAGTACTTC. Full variable domain (rest looked up from reference TRBV7-2 and TRBJ2-5): GAGVSQSPSNKVTEKGKDVELRCDPISGHTALYWYRQSLGQGLEFLIYFQGNSAPDKSGLPSDRFSAERTGGSVSTLTIQRTQQEDSAVYLCASSLFPPAGAPQETQYFGPGTRLLVL.

This clonotype was detected a few times. The chain links TRBV2 to TRBJ2-1, with 13 bases matching TRBD2. The V gene's germline CDR1 is SNHLY and CDR2 FYNNEI. CDR3 length equals 17 residues. J was trimmed by 9 bases and V by 7 bases; bases with no gene match: 15. CDR3 sequence reads: CASIGLAGVMIGVEQFF. Here the CDR3 DNA reads TGTGCCAGCATCGGACTAGCGGGAGTTATGATAGGTGTTGAGCAGTTCTTC.

The chain couples TRBV20-1 to TRBJ2-3; 7 bases map to TRBD2. V lost 1 base and J lost 1; bases outside the gene matches: 8. Germline CDR1 DFQATT, CDR2 SNEGSKA (reference sequence). CDR3 length: 16 residues. As DNA, the CDR3 is TGCAGTGCTAGAGCCGGGGAGGGCCGTGGCACAGATACGCAGTATTTT. It yields the protein CSARAGEGRGTDTQYF.

This clonotype was observed many times. The rearrangement links TRBV12-3 or TRBV12-4 to TRBJ1-6; D possibly corresponds to TRBD1 (5 bases). The CDR3 is made up of 13 amino acids. The V and J ends lost 3 bases and 8 bases respectively, with 8 bases between them. CDR3 amino acids: CASSFPGHSPLHF. The CDR3 DNA sequence: TGTGCCAGCAGTTTTCCGGGACATTCACCCCTCCACTTT.

Ten or more counts support this clonotype. The rearrangement uses TRBV12-3 or TRBV12-4 and TRBJ1-2; D not resolved. V was trimmed by 2 bases and J by 2 bases, leaving 6 bases between them. The CDR3 extends over 13 amino acids. CDR3 DNA sequence: TGTGCCAGCAGTTTATTGGAGAACTATGGCTACACCTTC. This codes for CASSLLENYGYTF.

This clonotype was counted at least ten times. The rearrangement joins TRBV27 to TRBJ2-3; D possibly corresponds to TRBD2 (5 bases). The CDR3 contains 13 residues. The V gene's germline CDR1 is MNHEY and CDR2 SMNVEV (reference sequence). Trimming took off 3 bases at V and 5 bases at J, with 9 bases between the two ends. CDR3 nucleotide sequence: TGTGCCAGCAGTTTGGGAGTTGGAGATACGCAGTATTTT. It translates to CASSLGVGDTQYF.

At least ten counts were recorded for this clonotype. The gene calls are TRBV7-8 and TRBJ2-7; TRBD2 matches 9 bases. V shed 6 bases and J 7 bases; nucleotides not matched to a gene: 19. The CDR3 runs to 17 residues. Looked up from germline, CDR1 is SGHVS and CDR2 is FQNEAQ. DNA of the CDR3: TGTGCCAGCAGGTCGGGGGGTAGCGGGAGACCCTCGGGGGAGCAGTACTTC. Residues: CASRSGGSGRPSGEQYF.

This clonotype was found many times. The rearrangement uses TRBV11-2 and TRBJ2-6; D unclear. Looked up from germline, CDR1 is SGHAT and CDR2 is FQNNGV. The CDR3 is 15 amino acids. Trimming took 3 bases from V and 0 from J, leaving 6 bases between them. DNA for the CDR3: TGTGCCAGCAGCTTTAGAGGCTCTGGGGCCAACGTCCTGACTTTC. This gives the protein CASSFRGSGANVLTF.